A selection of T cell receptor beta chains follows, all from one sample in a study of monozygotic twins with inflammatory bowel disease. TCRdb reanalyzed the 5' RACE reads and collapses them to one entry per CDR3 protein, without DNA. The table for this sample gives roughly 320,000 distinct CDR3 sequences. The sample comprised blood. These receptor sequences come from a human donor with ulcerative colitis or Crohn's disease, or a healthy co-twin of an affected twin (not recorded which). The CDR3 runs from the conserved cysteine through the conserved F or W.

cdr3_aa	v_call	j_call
CASTALSGVGEQFF	TRBV12-3/TRBV12-4	TRBJ2-1
CASSLGTGVSGETQYF	TRBV7-7	TRBJ2-5
CASSLEVPSYEQYF	TRBV7-2	TRBJ2-7
CASSPPAGGANEKLFF	TRBV5-1	TRBJ1-4
CSAREWESGNTIYF	TRBV20-1	TRBJ1-3
CSARGRSNQPQHF	TRBV20-1	TRBJ1-5
CASSLTGMSYEQYF	TRBV7-2	TRBJ2-7
CASSSGSAKARQYF	TRBV7-2	TRBJ2-7
CASSRETYGYTF	TRBV18	TRBJ1-2
CASKVGGPYNEQFF	TRBV2	TRBJ2-1
CATSASRTKYNEQFF	TRBV24-1	TRBJ2-1
CASSPGTGASPLHF	TRBV7-2	TRBJ1-6
CASSLGAYEQYF	TRBV28	TRBJ2-7
CASSPDRGRHEQYF	TRBV14	TRBJ2-7
CASSQETSGGYPSKTQYF	TRBV3-1	TRBJ2-5
CASSPEGGNEQFF	TRBV5-1	TRBJ2-1
CASWTRGTNQPQHF	TRBV27	TRBJ1-5
CASRIYTYEQYF	TRBV12-3/TRBV12-4	TRBJ2-7
CASSILEGTISGELFF	TRBV5-1	TRBJ2-2
CASSLDRVSNQPQHF	TRBV7-2	TRBJ1-5
CASSHKQGSTGELFF	TRBV3-1	TRBJ2-2
CASSQGQPRRNQPQHF	TRBV7-2	TRBJ1-5
CASRPAGSTDTQYF	TRBV12-3/TRBV12-4	TRBJ2-3
CASSAARGGYTF	TRBV7-2	TRBJ1-2